This T cell receptor beta chain was captured in a study of T cell repertoires in cytomegalovirus infection. The CDR3 sequence is 12 residues long. Turning to this clonotype: An end of the junction differs from the germline gene, which may be a read error.

One entry per CDR3 protein, called by TCRdb with MiXCR from the reads. The table includes over 300,000 distinct CDR3 sequences, 9.5% detected once. Sequencing was carried out using PBMCs. The clonotype comes from a human donor in good health (CMV status not recorded). Some clones in this sample may be carry-over from other donors' samples. The rearrangement links TRBV12-3 or TRBV12-4 to TRBJ2-7; tentatively, D is TRBD2 (6 bases). CDR3 nucleotide sequence: TGTACCAGCAGGTCCGGGGGCTACGAGCAGTACTTC. Translation gives CTSRSGGYEQYF.